Included here is one TCR beta chain sequence, with context. Its cognate antigen is unknown. CD4+CD25+CD127- Tregs, CD4+CD25- non-Tregs, CD4 and CD8 cells were sorted. CDR1 is GTSNPN and CDR2 is SVGIG in the germline V gene (reference sequence). V shed 0 bases and J shed 2 bases, with 14 bases lying between them. This CDR3 has 16 amino acids. The record originates from a study of Tregs in tolerant kidney transplant recipients. Points from the study as a whole: This study did not directly address biological reproducibility. Few patients were studied, so findings need validation in larger groups.

Using immunoSEQ multiplex PCR, the repertoire was profiled, and TCRdb retains in-frame clones only, with some absent. The table includes around 50,000 clones, around 82% detected once. The sequence came from a human donor in good health. The gene calls are TRBV30 and TRBJ1-3; D unclear. The sample taken for sequencing was CD4+ T cells from blood. This chain's CDR3 is CAWSVLGREAGNTIYF. The CDR3, as DNA: TGTGCCTGGAGTGTACTGGGTAGGGAGGCTGGAAACACCATATATTTT. Based on the CDR3 plus reference TRBV30 and TRBJ1-3, the full variable domain is SQTIHQWPATLVQPVGSPLSLECTVEGTSNPNLYWYRQAAGRGLQLLFYSVGIGQISSEVPQNLSASRPQDRQFILSSKKLLLSDSGFYLCAWSVLGREAGNTIYFGEGSWLTVV.